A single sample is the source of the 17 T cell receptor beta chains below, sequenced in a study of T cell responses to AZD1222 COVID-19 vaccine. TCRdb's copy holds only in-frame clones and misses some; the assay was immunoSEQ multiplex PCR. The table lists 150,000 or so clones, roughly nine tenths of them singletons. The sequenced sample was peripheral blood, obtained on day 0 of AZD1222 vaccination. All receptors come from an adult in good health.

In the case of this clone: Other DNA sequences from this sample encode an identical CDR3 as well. In DNA, the CDR3 is TGTGCCAGCTCACCGAAAAACAATGAGCAGTTCTTC. As protein: CASSPKNNEQFF. The genes are TRBV18 and TRBJ2-1; D is unclear. The CDR3 has 12 amino acids. With 3 bases removed from V and 5 bases from J, the gap between germline ends came to 5 bases. The V gene's germline CDR1 is KGHSH and CDR2 LQKENI.

The CDR3 sequence: CASSPPGLADTGELFF. The CDR3 nucleotides read TGTGCCAGCAGCCCACCGGGACTAGCGGACACCGGGGAGCTGTTTTTT. This sequence joins TRBV7-9 and TRBJ2-2; 11 bases agree with TRBD2. V shed 5 bases, J shed 3 bases, and the junction held 5 bases outside the gene matches. The CDR3 has 16 amino acids. The germline V gene encodes CDR1 SEHNR and CDR2 FQNEAQ (reference sequence).

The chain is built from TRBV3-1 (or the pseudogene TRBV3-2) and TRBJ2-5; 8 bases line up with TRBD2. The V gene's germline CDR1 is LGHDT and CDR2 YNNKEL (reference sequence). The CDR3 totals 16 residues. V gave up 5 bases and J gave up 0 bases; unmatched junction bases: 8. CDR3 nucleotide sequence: TGTGCCAGCAGCAGTAGCGGGGAGTGGTACCAAGAGACCCAGTACTTC. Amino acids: CASSSSGEWYQETQYF.

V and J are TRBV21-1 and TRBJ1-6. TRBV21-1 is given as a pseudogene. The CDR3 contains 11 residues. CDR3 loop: CASSKSSPLHF. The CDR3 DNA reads TGTGCCAGCAGCAAATCTTCACCCCTCCACTTT.

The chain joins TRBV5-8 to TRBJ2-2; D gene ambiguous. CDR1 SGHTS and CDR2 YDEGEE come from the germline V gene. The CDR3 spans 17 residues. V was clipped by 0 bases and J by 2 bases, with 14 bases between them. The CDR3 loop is CASSLVPQFLNTGELFF. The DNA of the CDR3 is TGTGCCAGCAGCTTGGTACCCCAGTTTTTAAACACCGGGGAGCTGTTTTTT.

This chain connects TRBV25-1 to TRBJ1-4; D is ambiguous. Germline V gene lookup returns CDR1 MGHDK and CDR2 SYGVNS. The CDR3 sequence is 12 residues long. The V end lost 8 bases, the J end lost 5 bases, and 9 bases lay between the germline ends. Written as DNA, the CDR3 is TGTGCCAGCGCCTACGCGAATGAAAAACTGTTTTTT. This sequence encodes CASAYANEKLFF.

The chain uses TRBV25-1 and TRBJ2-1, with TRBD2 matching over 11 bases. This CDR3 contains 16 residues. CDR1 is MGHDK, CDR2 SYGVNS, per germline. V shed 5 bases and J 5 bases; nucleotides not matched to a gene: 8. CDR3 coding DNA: TGTGCCAGCAGTTCGAAAAAGACTAGCGGGGACAATGAGCAGTTCTTC. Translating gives CASSSKKTSGDNEQFF. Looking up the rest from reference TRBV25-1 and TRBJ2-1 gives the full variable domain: EADIYQTPRYLVIGTGKKITLECSQTMGHDKMYWYQQDPGMELHLIHYSYGVNSTEKGDLSSESTVSRIRTEHFPLTLESARPSHTSQYLCASSSKKTSGDNEQFFGPGTRLTVL.

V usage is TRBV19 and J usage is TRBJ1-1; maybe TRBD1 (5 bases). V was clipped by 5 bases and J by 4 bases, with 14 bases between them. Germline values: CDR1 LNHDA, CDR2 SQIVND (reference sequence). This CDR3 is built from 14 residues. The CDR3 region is CASSARVVGTEAFF. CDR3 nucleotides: TGTGCCAGTAGTGCCAGGGTCGTGGGCACTGAAGCTTTCTTT. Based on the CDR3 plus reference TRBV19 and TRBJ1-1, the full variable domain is DGGITQSPKYLFRKEGQNVTLSCEQNLNHDAMYWYRQDPGQGLRLIYYSQIVNDFQKGDIAEGYSVSREKKESFPLTVTSAQKNPTAFYLCASSARVVGTEAFFGQGTRLTVV.

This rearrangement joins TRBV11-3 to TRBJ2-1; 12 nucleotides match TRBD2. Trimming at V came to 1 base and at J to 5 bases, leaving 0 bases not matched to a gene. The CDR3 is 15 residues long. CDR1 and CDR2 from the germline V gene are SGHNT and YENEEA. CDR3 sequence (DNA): TGTGCCAGCAGCTTAGGGACTAGCGGGAACAATGAGCAGTTCTTC. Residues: CASSLGTSGNNEQFF.

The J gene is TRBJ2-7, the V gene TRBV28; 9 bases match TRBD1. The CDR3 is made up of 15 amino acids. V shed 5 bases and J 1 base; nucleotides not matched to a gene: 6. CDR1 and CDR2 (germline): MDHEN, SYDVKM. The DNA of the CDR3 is TGTGCCAGCAGTCCCCCGGGACAGGGATCCTACGAGCAGTACTTC. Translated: CASSPPGQGSYEQYF.

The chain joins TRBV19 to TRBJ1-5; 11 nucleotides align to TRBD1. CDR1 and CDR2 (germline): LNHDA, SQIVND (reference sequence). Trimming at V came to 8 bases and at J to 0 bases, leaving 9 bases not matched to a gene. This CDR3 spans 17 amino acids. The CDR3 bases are TGTGCCAGTCAAAGCTGGGGACAGGGGGTTAGCAATCAGCCCCAGCATTTT. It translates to CASQSWGQGVSNQPQHF.

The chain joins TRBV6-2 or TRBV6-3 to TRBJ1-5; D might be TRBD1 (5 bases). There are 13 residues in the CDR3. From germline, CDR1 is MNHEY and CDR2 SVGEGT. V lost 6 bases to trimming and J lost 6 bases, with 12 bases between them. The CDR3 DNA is TGTGCCAGCAGCCCCCAGGACATTCAGCCCCAGCATTTT. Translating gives CASSPQDIQPQHF.

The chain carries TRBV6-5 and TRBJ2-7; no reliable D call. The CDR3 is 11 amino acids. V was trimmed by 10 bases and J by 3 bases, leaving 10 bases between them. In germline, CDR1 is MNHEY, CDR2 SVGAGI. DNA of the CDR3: TGTGCCACCCTGAAAAACTACGAGCAGTACTTC. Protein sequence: CATLKNYEQYF.

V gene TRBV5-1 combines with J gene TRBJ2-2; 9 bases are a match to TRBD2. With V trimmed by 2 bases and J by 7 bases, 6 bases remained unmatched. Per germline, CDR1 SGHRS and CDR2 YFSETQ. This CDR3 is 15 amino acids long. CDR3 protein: CASSLASGIGGELFF. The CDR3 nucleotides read TGCGCCAGCAGCTTAGCTAGCGGGATTGGCGGGGAGCTGTTTTTT.

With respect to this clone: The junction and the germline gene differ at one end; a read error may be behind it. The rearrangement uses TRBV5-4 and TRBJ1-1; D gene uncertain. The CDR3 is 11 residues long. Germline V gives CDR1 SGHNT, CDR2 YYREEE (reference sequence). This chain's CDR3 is CASSLESVIAF. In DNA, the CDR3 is TGTGCCAGCAGCTTGGAGAGCGTGATCGCTTTT.

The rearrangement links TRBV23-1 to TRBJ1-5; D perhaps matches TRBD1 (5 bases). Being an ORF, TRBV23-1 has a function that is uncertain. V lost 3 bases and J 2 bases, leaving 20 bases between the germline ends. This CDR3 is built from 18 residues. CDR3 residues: CASSHSKDRGKGNQPQHF. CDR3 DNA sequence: TGCGCCAGCAGTCACTCTAAGGACCGGGGGAAGGGCAATCAGCCCCAGCATTTT.

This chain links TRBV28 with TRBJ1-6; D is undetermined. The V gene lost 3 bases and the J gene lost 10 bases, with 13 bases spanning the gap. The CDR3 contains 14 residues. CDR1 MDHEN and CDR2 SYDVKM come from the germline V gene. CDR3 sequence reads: CASSFPRLRSPLHF. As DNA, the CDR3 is TGTGCCAGCAGTTTTCCCAGATTGCGATCACCCCTCCACTTT.